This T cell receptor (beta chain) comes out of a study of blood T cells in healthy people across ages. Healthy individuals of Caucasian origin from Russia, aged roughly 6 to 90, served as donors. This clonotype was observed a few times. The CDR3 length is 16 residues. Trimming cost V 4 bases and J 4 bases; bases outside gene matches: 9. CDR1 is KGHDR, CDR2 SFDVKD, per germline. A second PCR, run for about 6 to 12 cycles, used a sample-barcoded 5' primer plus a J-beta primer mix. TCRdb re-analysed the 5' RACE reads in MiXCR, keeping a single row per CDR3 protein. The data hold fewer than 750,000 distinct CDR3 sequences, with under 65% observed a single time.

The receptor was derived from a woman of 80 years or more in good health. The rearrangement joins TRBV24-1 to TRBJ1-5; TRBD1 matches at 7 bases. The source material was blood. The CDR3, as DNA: TGTGCCACCAGTGACTCCTGGGACAGAGGAAATCAGCCCCAGCATTTT. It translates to CATSDSWDRGNQPQHF.